This TCR beta chain was captured by sequencing in a study of CD8 T cells in ankylosing spondylitis. Regarding the study as a whole: Ankylosing spondylitis blood appeared to be characterized by a TCR beta motif of under 10 highly homologous variants.

Germline assignment: CDR1 KGHSH and CDR2 LQKENI. V was clipped by 1 base and J by 4 bases, with 11 bases between them. This CDR3 contains 14 residues. With respect to this clonotype: Its cognate antigen is unknown.

TCRdb reprocessed the 5' RACE reads via MiXCR and lists one record per CDR3 protein. The sample contains about 440,000 distinct CDR3 sequences, 15% to 20% of which appear only once. The source material was blood, either unsorted or a sorted T cell fraction (not recorded which). This TCR was recovered from a male donor with ankylosing spondylitis. The chain links TRBV18 to TRBJ2-7, with TRBD2 as a possible D gene (6 bases). CDR3 residues: CASSPLGLAYEQYF. In DNA form, the CDR3 reads TGTGCCAGCTCACCACTGGGCCTAGCGTACGAGCAGTACTTC.